The rows below give T cell receptor beta chains drawn from one sample of a study of T cells after yellow fever vaccination. TCRdb passed the 5' RACE reads through MiXCR, listing each CDR3 protein once. The data show over 250,000 distinct CDR3 sequences, around 5.3% seen once. The material sequenced was CD4+ T cells sorted from PBMCs, taken on the day of the yellow fever booster vaccination. These receptors came from a man aged 18-30 years who received the YFV17D yellow fever vaccine. The CDR3 runs from the conserved cysteine through the conserved F or W. D genes are given only for firm matches. The size field is filled for only some rows; it gives once, few, many or a size class.

TRBV12-3/TRBV12-4	TRBJ1-6	NA	many	TGTGCCAGCAATCCAGGATATAATTCACCCCTCCACTTT	CASNPGYNSPLHF
TRBV20-1	TRBJ1-1	TRBD1	few	TGCAGTGCCGGGGACAGGGGACGGAACACTGAAGCTTTCTTT	CSAGDRGRNTEAFF
TRBV6-1	TRBJ2-2	NA	few	TGTGCCAGCAGTGGTAGATATTCGAACACCGGGGAGCTGTTTTTT	CASSGRYSNTGELFF
TRBV7-9	TRBJ1-6	TRBD1	NA	TGTGCCAGCAGGGACAGGGTAGATTCACCCCTCCACTTT	CASRDRVDSPLHF
TRBV12-3/TRBV12-4	TRBJ2-1	NA	many	TGTGCCAGCGCCGGACGAACCAAGCAGTTCTTC	CASAGRTKQFF
TRBV5-1	TRBJ2-3	NA	many	TGCGCCAGCAGCCCCCGTGACGAGAGCACAGATACGCAGTATTTT	CASSPRDESTDTQYF
TRBV24-1	TRBJ2-1	TRBD2	many	TGTGCCACCAGTGTTGGGGGGGCCTACAATGAGCAGTTCTTC	CATSVGGAYNEQFF
TRBV18	TRBJ1-5	NA	many	TGTGCCAGCTCACCTGGCAGAGATCAGCCCCAGCATTTT	CASSPGRDQPQHF
TRBV18	TRBJ1-3	NA	NA	TGTGCCAGCGCATGGGCAGGGGTATCCTCTGGAAACACCATATATTTC	CASAWAGVSSGNTIYF
TRBV5-1	TRBJ2-1	NA	many	TGCGCCAGCAGCTTGGGGCACCCCAAAAGCTCCTACAATGAGCAGTTCTTC	CASSLGHPKSSYNEQFF
TRBV7-2	TRBJ2-3	TRBD2	few	TGTGCCAGCAGCTTAGAACTAGCGGGGGGTGGAGATACGCAGTATTTT	CASSLELAGGGDTQYF
TRBV6-6	TRBJ2-3	NA	many	TGTGCCAGCAGTTACGGGACGTTGGATACGCAGTATTTT	CASSYGTLDTQYF
TRBV6-2/TRBV6-3	TRBJ2-7	NA	NA	TGTGCCAGCAGTTTCCTGGACATTTCCTACGAGCAGTACTTC	CASSFLDISYEQYF
TRBV19	TRBJ2-1	NA	NA	TGTGCCAGTAGTTCCTTGACGAGCTCCTACAATGAGCAGTTCTTC	CASSSLTSSYNEQFF
TRBV18	TRBJ2-3	TRBD1	many	TGTGCCAGCTCTCGGACAGGGAGCACAGATACGCAGTATTTT	CASSRTGSTDTQYF